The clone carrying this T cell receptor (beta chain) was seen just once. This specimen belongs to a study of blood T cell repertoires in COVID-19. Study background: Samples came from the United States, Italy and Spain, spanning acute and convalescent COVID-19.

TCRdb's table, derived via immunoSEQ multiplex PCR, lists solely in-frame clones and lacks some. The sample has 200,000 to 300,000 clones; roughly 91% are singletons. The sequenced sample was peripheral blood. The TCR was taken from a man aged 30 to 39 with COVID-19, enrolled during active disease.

Here the CDR3 reads CASSKEQGLGNTEAFF. The CDR3 nucleotides read TGTGCCAGCAGCAAAGAACAGGGGCTGGGGAACACTGAAGCTTTCTTT. This rearrangement joins TRBV21-1 to TRBJ1-1; the table assigns TRBD1, which was not confirmed against the DNA. TRBV21-1 is shown as a pseudogene. The CDR3 sequence is 16 residues long.